This note documents a single TCR beta chain sequence. This entry comes from a study of blood T cell repertoires in COVID-19. As for the study in general: Material from acute and convalescent COVID-19 was sourced from the United States, Italy and Spain.

Profiling relied on immunoSEQ multiplex PCR, and the TCRdb table lists in-frame clones only, not all of them. The sample shows 90,000 to 150,000 clones, 75% to 85% of them seen only once. Trimming cost V 5 bases and J 0 bases, with 20 bases left between them. The CDR3 has 18 residues. Per the germline V gene, CDR1 is MDHEN and CDR2 is SYDVKM. The chain carries TRBV28 and TRBJ1-5; D remains ambiguous. The specimen was peripheral blood. The receptor's source is a human donor in a cohort sampled during active COVID-19. The CDR3 here is CASSPYPEGFYSNQPQHF. Here the CDR3 DNA reads TGTGCCAGCAGTCCTTACCCCGAGGGTTTCTATAGCAATCAGCCCCAGCATTTT. The variable domain in full, completed from reference TRBV28 and TRBJ1-5, reads DVKVTQSSRYLVKRTGEKVFLECVQDMDHENMFWYRQDPGLGLRLIYFSYDVKMKEKGDIPEGYSVSREKKERFSLILESASTNQTSMYLCASSPYPEGFYSNQPQHFGDGTRLSIL.